These 14 T cell receptor beta chains share one sample of origin, sequenced in a study of T cells in Graves' hyperthyroidism and ophthalmopathy. What was amplified from RNA transcripts were TCR beta CDR3 regions. An initial round of RT-PCR targeting the TCR CDR3 relied on the HTBI primer set. TCRdb fed the multiplex PCR reads into MiXCR, producing one record per CDR3 protein. The table shows about 840,000 distinct CDR3 sequences, with roughly 40% occurring only once. The sample comprised blood. The receptors were sampled from a man aged 18 to 35 with Graves' hyperthyroidism.

This chain joins TRBV7-9 and TRBJ2-5; TRBD1 aligns across 8 bases. Germline V gene data show CDR1 as SEHNR and CDR2 as FQNEAQ (reference sequence). The CDR3 consists of 18 residues. V was clipped by 0 bases and J by 5 bases; unmatched bases: 14. CDR3 amino acids: CASSLAGRQGTPRETQYF. CDR3 coding DNA: TGTGCCAGCAGCTTAGCCGGCCGACAGGGGACCCCTCGGGAGACCCAGTACTTC.

Note on this clonotype: A junction boundary mismatches the germline segment, possibly from a read error. J is TRBJ2-7 and V is TRBV6-5; 7 nucleotides agree with TRBD2. The V gene's germline CDR1 is MNHEY and CDR2 SVGAGI. The CDR3 consists of 14 residues. The CDR3 sequence: CAISYSSSGYEQYF. The DNA of the CDR3 is TGTGCCATCAGTTACTCGTCTAGCGGATACGAGCAGTACTTC.

The chain recombines TRBV5-1 with TRBJ1-1, with D perhaps matching TRBD1 (6 bases). V was shortened by 1 base and J by 5 bases, with 15 bases between the two germline ends. The V gene's germline CDR1 is SGHRS and CDR2 YFSETQ. The CDR3 has 15 residues. CDR3 protein: CASSLPQRGPTEAFF. Here the CDR3 DNA reads TGCGCCAGCAGCTTGCCCCAACGGGGGCCAACTGAAGCTTTCTTT. The variable domain in full, completed from reference TRBV5-1 and TRBJ1-1, reads KAGVTQTPRYLIKTRGQQVTLSCSPISGHRSVSWYQQTPGQGLQFLFEYFSETQRNKGNFPGRFSGRQFSNSRSEMNVSTLELGDSALYLCASSLPQRGPTEAFFGQGTRLTVV.

The V gene is TRBV7-2, the J gene TRBJ2-6; possible D gene TRBD1, 6 bases. The V gene lost 4 bases and the J gene lost 2 bases, with 15 bases spanning the gap. The V gene's germline CDR1 is SGHTA and CDR2 FQGNSA. The CDR3 runs 17 residues. The CDR3 nucleotides read TGTGCCAGCAGCTCGAGACAGGTGCCTACTGGGGCCAACGTCCTGACTTTC. This sequence encodes CASSSRQVPTGANVLTF.

The chain employs TRBV5-1 and TRBJ2-2, with D hard to call. CDR1 and CDR2 from the germline V gene are SGHRS and YFSETQ. The CDR3 is 16 residues long. The V and J ends lost 2 bases and 3 bases respectively, with 14 bases between them. CDR3 loop: CASSLVSGSDTGELFF. Written as DNA, the CDR3 is TGCGCCAGCAGCTTAGTATCAGGAAGCGACACCGGGGAGCTGTTTTTT.

This clonotype occurred many times. This rearrangement joins TRBV6-6 to TRBJ1-5, with 8 bases that match TRBD1. V lost 5 bases, J lost 4 bases, and 4 bases stayed unmatched. Germline CDR1 MNHNY, CDR2 SVGAGI (reference sequence). This CDR3 comprises 14 residues. The CDR3 region has the DNA TGTGCCAGCAGTCTGGACAGGGCGAATCAGCCCCAGCATTTT. It codes for CASSLDRANQPQHF.

This clonotype was recorded a few times. The chain has TRBV7-2 and TRBJ2-7; D might be TRBD2 (6 bases). This CDR3 has 14 residues. V gave up 4 bases and J gave up 0 bases, with 10 bases separating them. Germline V gene data show CDR1 as SGHTA and CDR2 as FQGNSA. The CDR3 nucleotides read TGTGCCAGCAGCTGGGGGGTCTCCTCCTACGAGCAGTACTTC. This sequence encodes CASSWGVSSYEQYF.

The chain uses TRBV7-9 and TRBJ1-1, with TRBD1 as a possible D gene (5 bases). The germline V gene encodes CDR1 SEHNR and CDR2 FQNEAQ (reference sequence). V dropped 8 bases and J dropped 3 bases, with 13 bases sitting between them. The CDR3 runs 13 residues. The CDR3, as DNA: TGTGCCAGCTCACCACAGGCCTACACTGAAGCTTTCTTT. Translation: CASSPQAYTEAFF.

In its sample, this clonotype was seen many times. The rearrangement links TRBV14 to TRBJ2-2; no firm D call. The CDR3 sequence is 14 residues long. Germline V gene lookup returns CDR1 SGHDN and CDR2 FVKESK. Trimming pared 4 bases from V and 5 bases from J, leaving 11 bases between. CDR3 sequence reads: CASSPRRATGELFF. CDR3 DNA sequence: TGTGCCAGCAGCCCACGACGGGCGACCGGGGAGCTGTTTTTT.

With regard to this clonotype: It may be a read error: a sequence one base away is much more abundant. The J gene is TRBJ1-4, the V gene TRBV7-9, with D possibly being TRBD1 (5 bases). Germline V CDR1 and CDR2: SEHNR, FQNEAQ (reference sequence). CDR3 length: 14 amino acids. CDR3: CASNLDVGDEKLFF. Here the CDR3 DNA reads TGTGCCAGCAACTTAGATGTAGGGGATGAAAAACTGTTCTTT.

At least ten counts were recorded for this clonotype. CDR3 bases: TGCAGCGTTGGAACAGCAGCCTACGAGCAGTACTTC. Its translation: CSVGTAAYEQYF. J is TRBJ2-7 and V is TRBV29-1; D unclear. The CDR3 is made up of 12 amino acids. CDR1 is SQVTM, CDR2 ANQGSEA, per germline. V shed 4 bases and J shed 2 bases, with 9 bases lying between them.

The rearrangement joins TRBV29-1 to TRBJ2-7; D unresolved. Germline V lookup: CDR1 SQVTM, CDR2 ANQGSEA. The CDR3 spans 10 residues. CDR3 DNA: TGCAGTTTTGGGTGGGAAGAGCAGTACTTC. This translates into CSFGWEEQYF.

J is TRBJ2-2 and V is TRBV29-1; 9 nucleotides align to TRBD1. This CDR3 has 13 amino acids. Germline CDR1 reads SQVTM; CDR2 reads ANQGSEA. V lost 8 bases, J lost 3 bases, and 4 bases stayed unmatched. In nucleotides, the CDR3 is TGCAGCTTGAGGACAGGGGACACCGGGGAGCTGTTTTTT. Its translation is CSLRTGDTGELFF.

V gene TRBV5-1 combines with J gene TRBJ1-1; TRBD1 agrees at 10 bases. The CDR3 contains 15 residues. V gave up 4 bases and J gave up 3 bases; unmatched junction bases: 6. CDR1 is SGHRS, CDR2 YFSETQ, per germline. The CDR3 nucleotides are TGCGCCAGCAGCCAAGGGGACAGGGGTCACACTGAAGCTTTCTTT. Its protein product is CASSQGDRGHTEAFF.